Presented here are 29 T cell receptor beta chains from one specimen sequenced in a study of blood T cell repertoires in COVID-19. Clones were sequenced by immunoSEQ multiplex PCR, and TCRdb holds only the in-frame ones, with some missing. The repertoire holds roughly 140,000 clones, with 85% to 90% as singletons. Sequencing was done on a sample of PBMCs or T cells enriched from blood (not recorded which). These receptors were taken from a woman aged 25-40 years with acute COVID-19.

The genes are TRBV6-5 and TRBJ2-1; 11 bases match TRBD2. Trimming took 5 bases from V and 6 from J; bases not matched to a gene: 6. Germline CDR1 is MNHEY and CDR2 is SVGAGI. The CDR3 consists of 15 residues. CDR3 amino acids: CASSNSGRGVNEQFF. For the CDR3, the DNA is TGTGCCAGCAGTAATAGCGGGAGGGGTGTCAATGAGCAGTTCTTC.

The V call is TRBV4-2, the J call TRBJ2-7, with 8 bases identical to TRBD1. The CDR3 is 16 amino acids. Trimming took 4 bases from V and 7 from J; bases not matched to a gene: 15. Looked up from germline, CDR1 is LGHNA and CDR2 is YNFKEQ. The CDR3 region is CASSRTPGTGHTEQYF. Here the CDR3 DNA reads TGTGCCAGCAGCCGTACCCCCGGGACAGGCCACACTGAGCAGTACTTC.

This sequence joins TRBV7-2 and TRBJ2-1, with 7 positions matching TRBD2. This CDR3 is 14 amino acids long. CDR1 SGHTA and CDR2 FQGNSA come from the germline V gene. V dropped 5 bases and J dropped 7; count of bases not matched to a gene: 8. The CDR3 DNA reads TGTGCCAGCAGCCGGGGGGACGCTTCGAATGAGCAGTTCTTC. It yields the protein CASSRGDASNEQFF. Supplemented by reference TRBV7-2 and TRBJ2-1, the full variable domain reads GAGVSQSPSNKVTEKGKDVELRCDPISGHTALYWYRQSLGQGLEFLIYFQGNSAPDKSGLPSDRFSAERTGGSVSTLTIQRTQQEDSAVYLCASSRGDASNEQFFGPGTRLTVL.

The chain joins TRBV28 to TRBJ2-7; D may be TRBD1 (5 bases). The CDR3 is 13 amino acids. V was pared by 1 base and J by 3 bases, with 7 bases between. Germline loops: CDR1 MDHEN, CDR2 SYDVKM. The CDR3 protein is CASSLSGFYEQYF. CDR3 in DNA: TGTGCCAGCAGTTTATCAGGGTTCTACGAGCAGTACTTC. Using reference TRBV28 and TRBJ2-7 for the parts outside the CDR3, the full variable domain is DVKVTQSSRYLVKRTGEKVFLECVQDMDHENMFWYRQDPGLGLRLIYFSYDVKMKEKGDIPEGYSVSREKKERFSLILESASTNQTSMYLCASSLSGFYEQYFGPGTRLTVT.

This chain uses TRBV20-1 with TRBJ2-5, with D perhaps matching TRBD1 (6 bases). There are 15 residues in the CDR3. Germline CDR1 and CDR2: DFQATT and SNEGSKA (reference sequence). V was clipped by 3 bases and J by 7 bases, with 21 bases between them. This CDR3 reads CSASPGTQVLGTQYF. Written as DNA, the CDR3 is TGCAGTGCTAGTCCCGGGACACAGGTTTTAGGGACCCAGTACTTC.

The chain links TRBV19 to TRBJ2-7, with 14 positions matching TRBD2. The V gene end was trimmed by 9 bases and the J gene end by 3 bases; junction bases not matched to a gene: 13. The germline V gene has CDR1 LNHDA and CDR2 SQIVND (reference sequence). The CDR3 spans 17 residues. Here the CDR3 DNA reads TGTGCCAGCGCCGGGACTAGCGGGAGAACTGCGGGCTACGAGCAGTACTTC. It specifies CASAGTSGRTAGYEQYF.

The rearrangement joins TRBV27 to TRBJ2-1, with 7 bases lining up with TRBD2. Losses at the gene ends were 8 bases for V and 7 bases for J; bases not matched to a gene: 5. The CDR3 runs to 12 residues. Looked up from germline, CDR1 is MNHEY and CDR2 is SMNVEV (reference sequence). The CDR3 protein is CASGLAANEQFF. In nucleotides, the CDR3 is TGTGCCAGCGGGCTAGCGGCGAATGAGCAGTTCTTC.

This chain connects TRBV13 to TRBJ2-7, with 7 bases matching TRBD2. This CDR3 region has 14 residues. After removal of 1 base from V and 4 bases from J, the junction contained 4 bases not matched to a gene. In germline, CDR1 is PRHDT, CDR2 FYEKMQ (reference sequence). CDR3 region: CASSLAGGYYEQYF. For the CDR3, the DNA is TGTGCCAGCAGCTTAGCGGGAGGCTATTACGAGCAGTACTTC.

The chain recombines TRBV6-2 or TRBV6-3 with TRBJ2-7; 8 bases are a match to TRBD2. The germline V gene encodes CDR1 MNHEY and CDR2 SVGEGT. This CDR3 is built from 18 residues. With 6 bases clipped from V and 5 bases from J, the junction kept 21 bases outside the gene matches. The CDR3, as DNA: TGTGCCAGCAGCCCCTCCAAAGACGGGAGGGCCCGGGCCCACGAGCAGTACTTC. Protein sequence: CASSPSKDGRARAHEQYF.

V is TRBV7-6 and J is TRBJ2-3; no definite D call. Deletions cut 4 bases from V and 4 bases from J, with 3 bases between. Germline loops: CDR1 SGHVS, CDR2 FNYEAQ. CDR3 length equals 11 residues. CDR3 bases: TGTGCCAGCAGCTCGTCAGATACGCAGTATTTT. It is translated as CASSSSDTQYF.

The J gene is TRBJ1-3, the V gene TRBV6-2 or TRBV6-3; no firm D call. Trimming left V 2 bases short and J 4 bases short, with 15 bases between. This CDR3 has 16 amino acids. In germline, CDR1 is MNHEY, CDR2 SVGEGT. The CDR3 DNA follows: TGTGCCAGCAGTTACACTGGGAGTTCGTCCGGAAACACCATATATTTT. Amino acid sequence: CASSYTGSSSGNTIYF.

The chain combines TRBV28 with TRBJ2-1; 10 bases map to TRBD2. Unmatched junction bases numbered 9, after V lost 4 bases and J lost 9 bases. The CDR3 runs to 15 residues. Looked up from germline, CDR1 is MDHEN and CDR2 is SYDVKM. This chain's CDR3 is CASSSSGAGGGEQFF. CDR3 DNA: TGTGCCAGCAGTTCATCCGGAGCGGGAGGGGGTGAGCAGTTCTTC.

The chain joins TRBV2 to TRBJ1-5; D is ambiguous. Germline CDR1 is SNHLY and CDR2 is FYNNEI. This CDR3 is 14 amino acids long. Trimming took 7 bases from V and 5 from J, leaving 15 bases between them. The CDR3: CASNGMGGDQPQHF. The CDR3 coding sequence is TGTGCCAGCAATGGGATGGGAGGCGATCAGCCCCAGCATTTT. The full variable domain, in which reference TRBV2 and TRBJ1-5 provide the parts outside the CDR3, is EPEVTQTPSHQVTQMGQEVILRCVPISNHLYFYWYRQILGQKVEFLVSFYNNEISEKSEIFDDQFSVERPDGSNFTLKIRSTKLEDSAMYFCASNGMGGDQPQHFGDGTRLSIL.

The gene calls are TRBV13 and TRBJ2-3; 11 positions agree with TRBD2. Unmatched junction bases numbered 4, after V lost 3 bases and J lost 2 bases. Germline V gives CDR1 PRHDT, CDR2 FYEKMQ (reference sequence). This CDR3 has 16 residues. CDR3 nucleotide sequence: TGTGCCAGCAGCTTCTTAGCGGGAGGGAACACAGATACGCAGTATTTT. It is translated as CASSFLAGGNTDTQYF.

The CDR3 DNA is TGTGCCAGCAGCCCTCAGCGGGCGGGAGTCATTCGTCCAGATACGCAGTATTTT. Its protein is CASSPQRAGVIRPDTQYF. The genes are TRBV7-3 and TRBJ2-3; 7 nucleotides line up with TRBD2. The CDR3 loop spans 18 amino acids. The trim removed 5 bases at V and 4 bases at J, leaving 18 bases unmatched. Per germline, CDR1 SGHTA and CDR2 FQGTGA.

This clone has only one observation. V gene TRBV6-5 combines with J gene TRBJ2-5, with unresolved D. V lost 8 bases, J lost 4 bases, and 17 bases lay in between. The CDR3 length is 14 residues. Germline values: CDR1 MNHEY, CDR2 SVGAGI. This chain's CDR3 is CASFPFIGGETQYF. CDR3 DNA: TGTGCCAGCTTCCCTTTCATCGGCGGAGAGACCCAGTACTTC.

The rearrangement uses TRBV5-1 and TRBJ1-2, with D perhaps TRBD1 (5 bases). Germline assignment: CDR1 SGHRS and CDR2 YFSETQ. Trimming stripped 0 bases from V and 8 bases from J, with 14 bases between. This CDR3 spans 14 amino acids. Here the CDR3 DNA reads TGCGCCAGCAGCTTGGATGGGGGGATTGGAGGCTACACCTTC. It translates to CASSLDGGIGGYTF.

V gene TRBV18 combines with J gene TRBJ2-7, with a tentative D call TRBD1 (6 bases). This CDR3 comprises 16 residues. Germline V gene data show CDR1 as KGHSH and CDR2 as LQKENI. V was trimmed by 2 bases and J by 2 bases, leaving 16 bases between them. CDR3 sequence reads: CASSPGSQGPPYEQYF. The DNA for the CDR3 is TGTGCCAGCTCACCAGGGTCACAGGGACCTCCCTACGAGCAGTACTTC. Looking up the rest from reference TRBV18 and TRBJ2-7 gives the full variable domain: NAGVMQNPRHLVRRRGQEARLRCSPMKGHSHVYWYRQLPEEGLKFMVYLQKENIIDESGMPKERFSAEFPKEGPSILRIQQVVRGDSAAYFCASSPGSQGPPYEQYFGPGTRLTVT.

This clone was counted once. This chain connects TRBV7-3 to TRBJ2-1, with TRBD2 identical over 11 bases. The germline gives CDR1 SGHTA, CDR2 FQGTGA. The CDR3 has 18 amino acids. Germline trimming cut 2 bases from V and 2 bases from J; bases unmatched to any gene: 8. The CDR3 here is CASSLSQRLAGTYNEQFF. CDR3 DNA sequence: TGTGCCAGCAGCTTATCCCAACGACTAGCGGGGACCTACAATGAGCAGTTCTTC.

The chain is built from TRBV4-3 and TRBJ2-1, with 7 bases fitting TRBD2. V lost 3 bases and J lost 0; bases outside the gene matches: 5. Germline lookup yields CDR1 LGHNA and CDR2 YSLEER. This CDR3 is built from 16 residues. CDR3 sequence: CASSHTSASSYNEQFF. The CDR3 DNA reads TGCGCCAGCAGCCACACTAGCGCATCCTCCTACAATGAGCAGTTCTTC.

The chain is built from TRBV7-9 and TRBJ1-1; D gene unclear. The V end lost 1 base, the J end lost 6 bases, and 9 bases lay between the germline ends. Per germline, CDR1 SEHNR and CDR2 FQNEAQ (reference sequence). This CDR3 comprises 13 residues. CDR3 in DNA: TGTGCCAGCAGCTTAGACCCTTGGCCTGAAGCTTTCTTT. Translating gives CASSLDPWPEAFF.

This chain joins TRBV7-9 and TRBJ1-1; D ambiguous. This CDR3 is built from 12 residues. V was pared by 1 base and J by 6 bases, with 6 bases between. Germline V gives CDR1 SEHNR, CDR2 FQNEAQ (reference sequence). The CDR3 bases are TGTGCCAGCAGCTTAGATGAGTCTGAAGCTTTCTTT. Encoded protein: CASSLDESEAFF.

V usage is TRBV3-1 (or the pseudogene TRBV3-2) and J usage is TRBJ1-6; maybe TRBD1 (5 bases). The CDR3 sequence is 14 residues long. Deletions cut 1 base from V and 10 bases from J, with 11 bases between. Germline V gives CDR1 LGHDT, CDR2 YNNKEL (reference sequence). CDR3 protein: CASSQAGGGSPLHF. The CDR3 DNA sequence: TGTGCCAGCAGCCAAGCGGGGGGAGGCTCACCCCTCCACTTT.

The rearrangement uses TRBV27 and TRBJ1-5, with TRBD1 matching 7 bases. The CDR3 has 14 amino acids. Germline CDR1 reads MNHEY; CDR2 reads SMNVEV (reference sequence). Trimming at V came to 5 bases and at J to 6 bases, leaving 7 bases not matched to a gene. The CDR3 nucleotides are TGTGCCAGCAGTAACATGGCAGGGGGTCAGCCCCAGCATTTT. Its protein product is CASSNMAGGQPQHF.

This clone appeared once. This chain links TRBV2 with TRBJ1-1; 7 bases fit TRBD1. With V trimmed by 5 bases and J by 7 bases, 10 bases remained unmatched. The CDR3 consists of 14 residues. Looked up from germline, CDR1 is SNHLY and CDR2 is FYNNEI. CDR3: CASSRQGWGSEAFF. CDR3 in DNA: TGTGCCAGCAGTAGACAGGGATGGGGGAGTGAAGCTTTCTTT.

This sequence joins TRBV9 and TRBJ2-1; TRBD1 aligns across 7 bases. The length of the CDR3 is 15 residues. Germline V gives CDR1 SGDLS, CDR2 YYNGEE. The V gene end was trimmed by 4 bases and the J gene end by 6 bases; junction bases not matched to a gene: 10. CDR3 sequence reads: CASSSTGDSGNEQFF. CDR3 coding DNA: TGTGCCAGCAGCTCTACAGGGGATTCTGGCAATGAGCAGTTCTTC.

V is TRBV6-2 or TRBV6-3 and J is TRBJ2-2, with D maybe TRBD2 (6 bases). The CDR3 covers 15 residues. Germline-derived CDR1 and CDR2 are MNHEY and SVGEGT. V was shortened by 0 bases and J by 7 bases, with 12 bases between the two germline ends. CDR3 in DNA: TGTGCCAGCAGTTACTCGGGGGGAATGCTCGGGGAGCTGTTTTTT. This sequence encodes CASSYSGGMLGELFF.

The V call is TRBV28, the J call TRBJ1-2, with D possibly matching TRBD1 (6 bases). Germline-derived CDR1 and CDR2 are MDHEN and SYDVKM. Trimming took 2 bases from V and 5 from J, leaving 15 bases between them. CDR3 size: 15 residues. CDR3 DNA: TGTGCCAGCAGTTTAGGTACAGGGTATAATTATGGCTACACCTTC. Protein product: CASSLGTGYNYGYTF.

This chain uses TRBV16 with TRBJ2-7; D is uncertain. This CDR3 has 17 amino acids. Trimming removed 2 bases at V and 1 base at J, with 18 bases between. Germline lookup yields CDR1 KGHSY and CDR2 FQNENV. CDR3 DNA sequence: TGTGCCAGCAGCCAAAGCTCGAGGCAAGGTGGGTCCTACGAGCAGTACTTC. Its protein product is CASSQSSRQGGSYEQYF.